The entry below describes one T cell receptor (beta chain). Libraries were prepared by immunoSEQ multiplex PCR; TCRdb keeps only in-frame clonotypes and omits some of them. The sample has around 170,000 clones, roughly nine tenths seen once. Time point noted: blood 4 weeks post-SBRT, at nephrectomy. Described treatment: 15 Gy SBRT to primary tumor, nephrectomy 4 weeks later. This entry comes from a study of radiation and T cells in renal cell carcinoma. The germline gives CDR1 SGHVS, CDR2 FQNEAQ. The CDR3 totals 15 residues. Trimming shortened V by 1 base and J by 10 bases, and 17 bases separated the two germline ends.

The sample consisted of blood, taken from a patient whose treatment included radiotherapy and nephrectomy. The source is a woman between 45 and 65 years old with renal cell carcinoma. The rearrangement links TRBV7-8 to TRBJ2-1; maybe TRBD2 (6 bases). The CDR3 region has the DNA TGTGCCAGCAGCTTAGGAAATACGGCGGGGCGAGAGCAGTTCTTC. Amino acid sequence: CASSLGNTAGREQFF.